The source of this T cell receptor (beta chain) is a study of OX40 agonist ivuxolimab in advanced cancers. Study results and caveats: The study observed clonal expansion of CD4+ and CD8+ blood T cells by week 6 at 0.1 to 3.0 mg/kg.

TCRdb's copy holds only in-frame clones and misses some; the assay was immunoSEQ multiplex PCR. The sample has tens of thousands of clones; about 86% are singletons. The CDR3 sequence is 14 residues long. The V end lost 0 bases, the J end lost 5 bases, and 12 bases lay between the germline ends. Germline CDR1 reads SGDLS; CDR2 reads YYNGEE. As regards this clone: Its antigen is unidentified.

The TCR originated in an adult with an advanced solid tumor such as melanoma, head and neck, liver or kidney cancer. V is TRBV9 and J is TRBJ2-7; D might be TRBD1 (5 bases). Sample: CD4+ or CD8+ T cells sorted from blood, taken in a trial of the OX40 agonist ivuxolimab. The CDR3, as DNA: TGTGCCAGCAGCGTAGAAGACAGAACCGACGAGCAGTACTTC. Translating gives CASSVEDRTDEQYF.